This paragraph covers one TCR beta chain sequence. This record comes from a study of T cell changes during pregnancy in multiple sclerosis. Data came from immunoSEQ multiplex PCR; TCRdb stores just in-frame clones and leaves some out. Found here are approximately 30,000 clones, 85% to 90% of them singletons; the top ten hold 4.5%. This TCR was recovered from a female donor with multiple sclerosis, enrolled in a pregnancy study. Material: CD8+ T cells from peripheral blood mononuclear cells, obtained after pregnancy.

The CDR3 DNA reads as TGTGCCACCGGGGGGAACACCATATATTTT. Amino acids: CATGGNTIYF. The rearrangement joins TRBV7-8 to TRBJ1-3; D possibly corresponds to TRBD1 (5 bases). The CDR3 totals 10 residues. Germline V CDR1 and CDR2: SGHVS, FQNEAQ. The V gene lost 10 bases and the J gene lost 7 bases, with 8 bases spanning the gap.